The 8 T cell receptor beta chains below come from one sample, sequenced in a study of Graves' ophthalmopathy and Graves' hyperthyroidism. Amplification targeted the TCR beta CDR3 regions, with RNA transcripts as the source material. The first-round RT-PCR employed HTBI primers together with the Qiagen OneStep RT-PCR kit. A multiplex PCR was then performed as the second round. One entry per CDR3 protein results from TCRdb running MiXCR on the multiplex PCR reads. This sample has approximately 210,000 distinct CDR3 sequences, with approximately 21% found just once. The material sequenced was peripheral blood. The receptors here all came from a woman between 50 and 59 years old with Graves' ophthalmopathy.

This clonotype was seen repeatedly, ten times or more. The rearrangement joins TRBV27 to TRBJ2-7; 8 nucleotides agree with TRBD2. J was trimmed by 6 bases and V by 5 bases; bases with no gene match: 12. The CDR3 consists of 15 residues. Germline CDR1 and CDR2: MNHEY and SMNVEV (reference sequence). CDR3 residues: CASSAGLEPTLEQYF. DNA for the CDR3: TGTGCCAGCAGTGCGGGACTAGAACCCACCCTCGAGCAGTACTTC.

This clonotype was seen at least ten times. This chain connects TRBV7-2 to TRBJ2-5; tentatively, D is TRBD2 (6 bases). The CDR3 runs 15 residues. From germline, CDR1 is SGHTA and CDR2 FQGNSA. The V and J ends lost 4 bases and 7 bases respectively, with 19 bases between them. The CDR3 region has the DNA TGTGCCAGCAGCTCTTTCCCCGCGGGGAAGTGGACCCAGTACTTC. As protein: CASSSFPAGKWTQYF. Full variable domain (outside the CDR3, taken from reference TRBV7-2 and TRBJ2-5): GAGVSQSPSNKVTEKGKDVELRCDPISGHTALYWYRQSLGQGLEFLIYFQGNSAPDKSGLPSDRFSAERTGGSVSTLTIQRTQQEDSAVYLCASSSFPAGKWTQYFGPGTRLLVL.

This clonotype was seen at least ten times. The V and J genes are TRBV12-3 or TRBV12-4 and TRBJ1-3, with a weak D call TRBD1 (5 bases). V lost 9 bases, J lost 2 bases, and 8 bases lay in between. CDR3 length: 12 amino acids. Here the CDR3 DNA reads TGTGCCAGAGGGACTCCTGGAAACACCATATATTTT. Its protein is CARGTPGNTIYF.

The rearrangement joins TRBV27 to TRBJ1-5, with TRBD1 as a possible D gene (6 bases). The CDR3 runs 15 residues. Trimming took 5 bases from V and 5 from J, leaving 16 bases between them. Germline V gives CDR1 MNHEY, CDR2 SMNVEV (reference sequence). The CDR3 DNA reads as TGTGCCAGCAGTCCGACAGGACAGCTTGATCAGCCCCAGCATTTT. Protein: CASSPTGQLDQPQHF.

There are many counts of this clonotype. The rearrangement joins TRBV14 to TRBJ1-1, with D unresolved. Germline V CDR1 and CDR2: SGHDN, FVKESK. CDR3 length: 12 residues. Trimming removed 5 bases at V and 6 bases at J, with 10 bases between. DNA of the CDR3: TGTGCCAGCAGCATGTCGCCCCCTGAAGCTTTCTTT. It translates to CASSMSPPEAFF.

In its sample, this clonotype was seen many times. The V and J genes are TRBV6-1 and TRBJ2-3; D unclear. This CDR3 contains 12 residues. Trimming removed 6 bases at V and 6 bases at J, with 10 bases between. Germline assignment: CDR1 MNHNS and CDR2 SASEGT. This CDR3 reads CASRGPVDTQYF. The CDR3 nucleotides read TGTGCCAGCAGAGGGCCGGTCGATACGCAGTATTTT.

This chain links TRBV19 with TRBJ2-5, with a weak D call TRBD1 (5 bases). Deletions cut 3 bases from V and 2 bases from J, with 10 bases between. CDR1 is LNHDA and CDR2 is SQIVND in the germline V gene (reference sequence). This CDR3 has 14 amino acids. The CDR3 bases are TGTGCCAGTAGTATCCGGACATTACAAGAGACCCAGTACTTC. Its protein is CASSIRTLQETQYF.

This clonotype was seen at least ten times. The J gene is TRBJ1-1, the V gene TRBV27; unclear D gene. CDR1 MNHEY and CDR2 SMNVEV come from the germline V gene (reference sequence). Trimming removed 5 bases at V and 2 bases at J, with 9 bases between. The CDR3 consists of 13 residues. The CDR3 protein is CASSPFSNTEAFF. The CDR3, as DNA: TGTGCCAGCAGTCCCTTTTCTAACACTGAAGCTTTCTTT.